This T cell receptor (beta chain) was sequenced for a study of CD8+ T cells in alopecia areata. The study, taken as a whole, reports: Higher clonality and more expanded CD8+ clones appeared in lesional than normal scalp.

In its sample, this clone was seen a few times. Antigen: not known. Distinct nucleotide sequences in the sample also encode this CDR3. Sequencing relied on a cDNA template that was reverse transcribed from extracted RNA. The method was immunoSEQ multiplex PCR; TCRdb's version includes in-frame clones alone and lacks a portion of them. The sample lists 65,000 to 95,000 clones, around 54% occurring once. The V gene end was trimmed by 2 bases and the J gene end by 7 bases; junction bases not matched to a gene: 5. CDR1 and CDR2 from the germline V gene are MNHEY and SMNVEV (reference sequence). This CDR3 spans 14 amino acids.

This clonotype was sampled from a human donor with alopecia areata. The rearrangement links TRBV27 to TRBJ2-1; TRBD2 agrees at 7 bases. Sample: NKG2D-high CD8+ T cells sorted from blood. CDR3 sequence: CASSLRGGGNEQFF. DNA for the CDR3: TGTGCCAGCAGTTTACGTGGGGGAGGGAATGAGCAGTTCTTC.